A single sample gave rise to the 11 T cell receptor beta chains below, sequenced in a study of shared clonotypes between healthy human individuals. Generated by immunoSEQ multiplex PCR, the TCRdb table keeps only in-frame clones and is missing some. This table has roughly 380,000 clones, around 96% appearing once. Sequences were obtained from memory CD8+ T cells sorted from blood. This sample's subset: CD45RO+ cells pooled with CCR7-negative TemRA cells. The receptors originated from a man aged 30-40 years in good health.

The chain is built from TRBV6-1 and TRBJ2-5, with TRBD1 matching 7 bases. Per the germline V gene, CDR1 is MNHNS and CDR2 is SASEGT. The V gene end was trimmed by 4 bases and the J gene end by 5 bases; junction bases not matched to a gene: 10. CDR3 length: 15 residues. Here the CDR3 DNA reads TGTGCCAGCAGTGGCCGACAGGGTTGGAGGGAGACCCAGTACTTC. Its protein product is CASSGRQGWRETQYF.

This sequence joins TRBV6-5 and TRBJ2-2; TRBD1 might be the D (5 bases). V was clipped by 6 bases and J by 2 bases, with 7 bases between them. Germline V gene lookup returns CDR1 MNHEY and CDR2 SVGAGI. The CDR3 has 13 residues. This CDR3 reads CASRQVNTGELFF. DNA for the CDR3: TGTGCCAGCAGACAGGTTAACACCGGGGAGCTGTTTTTT.

The chain recombines TRBV6-1 with TRBJ2-7; 8 bases agree with TRBD2. The CDR3 has 15 residues. The J segment lost 2 bases and the V segment lost 2 bases, leaving 5 bases of the junction unmatched. Germline V gene sequence: CDR1 MNHNS, CDR2 SASEGT. As DNA, the CDR3 is TGTGCCAGCAGTGAAATAAGCGGGAGACCCTACGAGCAGTACTTC. It is translated as CASSEISGRPYEQYF.

Comments on this clone: The sample holds other DNA sequences that translate to the same CDR3. The chain joins TRBV19 to TRBJ1-5, with D hard to call. Trimming cost V 3 bases and J 2 bases, with 2 bases left between them. CDR1 and CDR2 (germline): LNHDA, SQIVND (reference sequence). This CDR3 region has 12 residues. In DNA form, the CDR3 reads TGTGCCAGTAGTATCGGCAATCAGCCCCAGCATTTT. It encodes CASSIGNQPQHF.

The rearrangement uses TRBV7-6 and TRBJ2-7; D tentatively fits TRBD1 or TRBD2 (5 bases each). Looked up from germline, CDR1 is SGHVS and CDR2 is FNYEAQ. The ends were cut back, 2 bases at V and 2 bases at J, with 13 bases in the middle. The CDR3 is 15 amino acids. Written as DNA, the CDR3 is TGTGCCAGCAGCTTAATGACGGGGCGCCCCTACGAGCAGTACTTC. Protein sequence: CASSLMTGRPYEQYF.

V gene TRBV19 combines with J gene TRBJ2-5; 12 nucleotides match TRBD1. The germline V gene encodes CDR1 LNHDA and CDR2 SQIVND (reference sequence). This CDR3 is 16 amino acids long. The V and J ends lost 6 bases and 5 bases, in that order; junction bases with no gene match: 10. The CDR3 nucleotides are TGTGCCAGTAGCCGATGGGACAGGGGGCTTGGGGAGACCCAGTACTTC. It codes for CASSRWDRGLGETQYF. The complete variable domain, with remaining parts taken from reference TRBV19 and TRBJ2-5, reads DGGITQSPKYLFRKEGQNVTLSCEQNLNHDAMYWYRQDPGQGLRLIYYSQIVNDFQKGDIAEGYSVSREKKESFPLTVTSAQKNPTAFYLCASSRWDRGLGETQYFGPGTRLLVL.

The chain carries TRBV4-2 and TRBJ2-2; 10 positions agree with TRBD2. CDR1 LGHNA and CDR2 YNFKEQ come from the germline V gene. Trimming at V came to 1 base and at J to 7 bases, leaving 6 bases not matched to a gene. The CDR3 extends over 16 amino acids. As DNA, the CDR3 is TGTGCCAGCAGCCAAGGGACTAGCGGTAGGATCGGGGAGCTGTTTTTT. Amino acid sequence: CASSQGTSGRIGELFF.

V gene TRBV19 combines with J gene TRBJ2-3, with TRBD2 as a possible D gene (6 bases). V was shortened by 5 bases and J by 2 bases, with 14 bases between the two germline ends. The CDR3 loop spans 15 amino acids. Germline loops: CDR1 LNHDA, CDR2 SQIVND (reference sequence). CDR3 protein: CASSPQTRLTDTQYF. The CDR3 DNA follows: TGTGCCAGTAGTCCCCAGACTAGACTCACAGATACGCAGTATTTT.

This clone was recorded a few times. The V and J genes are TRBV19 and TRBJ2-5; 7 nucleotides line up with TRBD1. The V segment lost 5 bases and the J segment 2 bases; nucleotides outside the gene matches: 5. The CDR3 has 14 amino acids. Germline V gene data show CDR1 as LNHDA and CDR2 as SQIVND (reference sequence). The CDR3 here is CASSPKDRQETQYF. Written as DNA, the CDR3 is TGTGCCAGTAGTCCCAAGGACAGGCAAGAGACCCAGTACTTC.

The chain employs TRBV6-1 and TRBJ1-5; D unresolved. This CDR3 spans 12 amino acids. Germline V gene lookup returns CDR1 MNHNS and CDR2 SASEGT. V was shortened by 1 base and J by 4 bases, with 2 bases between the two germline ends. The CDR3 region has the DNA TGTGCCAGCAGTGAAGTTAATCAGCCCCAGCATTTT. It is translated as CASSEVNQPQHF.

The genes are TRBV6-5 and TRBJ1-2; D uncertain. The CDR3 is 13 amino acids. Germline V gene data show CDR1 as MNHEY and CDR2 as SVGAGI. Deletions cut 6 bases from V and 0 bases from J, with 8 bases between. DNA for the CDR3: TGTGCCAGCAGAGTGGGTCCTAACTATGGCTACACCTTC. This encodes CASRVGPNYGYTF.